One and the same sample provided the 13 T cell receptor beta chains below, sequenced in a study of blood T cell repertoires in COVID-19. Produced via immunoSEQ multiplex PCR; TCRdb's table is partial and in-frame only. The data show 55,000 to 65,000 clones, around four fifths seen once. Sequencing was carried out using peripheral blood. These receptor sequences come from a man between 60 and 75 years old with COVID-19, enrolled during active disease.

The chain uses TRBV18 and TRBJ1-1, with no clear D. Germline CDR1 reads KGHSH; CDR2 reads LQKENI. Trimming left V 2 bases short and J 7 bases short, with 11 bases between. This CDR3 is 13 amino acids long. The CDR3, as DNA: TGTGCCAGCTCACCAGGGGAGGGTTTTGAAGCTTTCTTT. Amino acids: CASSPGEGFEAFF. The full variable domain, in which reference TRBV18 and TRBJ1-1 provide the parts outside the CDR3, is NAGVMQNPRHLVRRRGQEARLRCSPMKGHSHVYWYRQLPEEGLKFMVYLQKENIIDESGMPKERFSAEFPKEGPSILRIQQVVRGDSAAYFCASSPGEGFEAFFGQGTRLTVV.

This clone was observed a few times. This sequence joins TRBV20-1 and TRBJ1-4; 8 bases are shared with TRBD1. There are 17 residues in the CDR3. Per germline, CDR1 DFQATT and CDR2 SNEGSKA (reference sequence). V shed 3 bases, J shed 2 bases, and the junction held 11 bases outside the gene matches. The CDR3 sequence: CSASPDRAPGTNEKLFF. DNA for the CDR3: TGCAGTGCTAGTCCGGACAGGGCCCCAGGGACTAATGAAAAACTGTTTTTT.

This rearrangement joins TRBV16 to TRBJ1-1; D not certain. With 4 bases removed from V and 1 base from J, the gap between germline ends came to 10 bases. Per germline, CDR1 KGHSY and CDR2 FQNENV. The CDR3 consists of 14 residues. The CDR3 nucleotides are TGTGCCAGCAGCCTGAGGGTTCGGAACACTGAAGCTTTCTTT. It encodes CASSLRVRNTEAFF.

The J gene is TRBJ2-3, the V gene TRBV5-6; possible D gene TRBD1, 5 bases. This CDR3 is built from 14 residues. Germline CDR1 reads SGHDT; CDR2 reads YYEEEE. Trimming took 4 bases from V and 2 from J, leaving 11 bases between them. CDR3 region: CASSKTGFTDTQYF. The CDR3 DNA reads TGTGCCAGCAGCAAAACAGGTTTCACAGATACGCAGTATTTT.

This sequence joins TRBV25-1 and TRBJ1-6; D possibly corresponds to TRBD1 (6 bases). Germline lookup yields CDR1 MGHDK and CDR2 SYGVNS. The CDR3 contains 15 residues. V lost 2 bases, J lost 9 bases, and 14 bases lay in between. The CDR3 region is CASSEPTGYGSPLHF. CDR3 DNA: TGTGCCAGCAGTGAACCTACAGGGTACGGTTCACCCCTCCACTTT. The full variable domain, in which reference TRBV25-1 and TRBJ1-6 provide the parts outside the CDR3, is EADIYQTPRYLVIGTGKKITLECSQTMGHDKMYWYQQDPGMELHLIHYSYGVNSTEKGDLSSESTVSRIRTEHFPLTLESARPSHTSQYLCASSEPTGYGSPLHFGNGTRLTVT.

The chain employs TRBV19 and TRBJ1-5; 10 nucleotides align to TRBD1. CDR1 and CDR2 (germline): LNHDA, SQIVND (reference sequence). CDR3 length equals 16 residues. Trimming took 6 bases from V and 6 from J; bases not matched to a gene: 11. As DNA, the CDR3 is TGTGCCAGTAGCCTATGGGCGGGGACAGGGGTTCAGCCCCAGCATTTT. Protein: CASSLWAGTGVQPQHF.

This clone is labeled as medium-sized. The chain is built from TRBV4-1 and TRBJ1-6; D call uncertain. The CDR3 contains 17 residues. CDR1 and CDR2 from the germline V gene are MGHRA and YSYEKL. The ends were cut back, 0 bases at V and 7 bases at J, with 16 bases in the middle. The CDR3 loop reads CASSQEVPRQRNSPLHF. The CDR3 nucleotides are TGCGCCAGCAGCCAAGAGGTTCCGAGACAAAGAAATTCACCCCTCCACTTT.

The chain recombines TRBV5-1 with TRBJ2-7; 9 bases agree with TRBD2. From germline, CDR1 is SGHRS and CDR2 YFSETQ. J lost 2 bases, V lost 2 bases, and 5 bases had no gene match. This CDR3 region has 15 residues. CDR3 region: CASSLSSGETYEQYF. In DNA form, the CDR3 reads TGCGCCAGCAGCTTATCTAGCGGGGAAACCTACGAGCAGTACTTC.

V and J are TRBV6-5 and TRBJ2-1, with a weak D call TRBD1 (6 bases). The ends were cut back, 4 bases at V and 0 bases at J, with 13 bases in the middle. Germline V gives CDR1 MNHEY, CDR2 SVGAGI. The CDR3 covers 16 residues. The CDR3 nucleotides are TGTGCCAGCAGTTCAGACAGGCAGAGCTCCTACAATGAGCAGTTCTTC. Translated, it gives CASSSDRQSSYNEQFF.

This sequence joins TRBV2 and TRBJ2-3; 9 bases are shared with TRBD2. The CDR3 totals 16 residues. Looked up from germline, CDR1 is SNHLY and CDR2 is FYNNEI. J lost 0 bases, V lost 7 bases, and 8 bases had no gene match. The CDR3 sequence: CASTERAGGSTDTQYF. CDR3 bases: TGTGCCAGCACCGAGAGGGCGGGGGGGAGCACAGATACGCAGTATTTT.

This clone was detected a few times. The genes are TRBV29-1 and TRBJ1-5, with a possible D match to TRBD1 (5 bases). Germline V gene data show CDR1 as SQVTM and CDR2 as ANQGSEA. The CDR3 spans 13 residues. Trimming removed 6 bases at V and 8 bases at J, with 17 bases between. CDR3 DNA: TGCAGCGTCAATGACACGCCGGGGGAGCCCCAGCATTTT. Protein: CSVNDTPGEPQHF.

CDR3 amino acids: CASSLIGLAENEQFF. DNA for the CDR3: TGCGCCAGCAGCCTGATAGGACTAGCGGAAAATGAGCAGTTCTTC. The V call is TRBV4-1, the J call TRBJ2-1; 10 bases are a match to TRBD2. With 4 bases clipped from V and 7 bases from J, the junction kept 7 bases outside the gene matches. The germline gives CDR1 MGHRA, CDR2 YSYEKL. The CDR3 is 15 residues long.

This clone was picked up a small number of times. The CDR3 nucleotides are TGTGCCATCAGTGGCAAGCGGTTTACACCCACTGGGGCCAACGTCCTGACTTTC. Protein sequence: CAISGKRFTPTGANVLTF. This chain links TRBV10-3 with TRBJ2-6; possible D gene TRBD2, 5 bases. The CDR3 extends over 18 amino acids. The germline V gene encodes CDR1 ENHRY and CDR2 SYGVKD. The ends were cut back, 4 bases at V and 2 bases at J, with 18 bases in the middle.